The T cell receptor beta chain described here comes from a study of Graves' ophthalmopathy and Graves' hyperthyroidism. From RNA, the CDR3 regions of TCR beta chains were amplified and sequenced. The workflow started with a first-round RT-PCR run with HTBI primers and then moved on to a second-round multiplex PCR. From the multiplex PCR reads, TCRdb called clonotypes with MiXCR, one entry per CDR3 protein. Counted here are almost 750,000 distinct CDR3 sequences, roughly 41% occurring once; the ten biggest clones make up about 40%. In regard to this clonotype: The junction departs from germline at one end; a sequencing error may be responsible.

Germline CDR1 reads KGHDR; CDR2 reads SFDVKD. The length of the CDR3 is 15 residues. This TCR was recovered from an adult man with Graves' ophthalmopathy. The specimen was peripheral blood. The chain combines TRBV24-1 with TRBJ1-5, with 8 bases that match TRBD1. CDR3 sequence (DNA): TGTGCCAGCAGTTCCACAGGGGGGTTAAGCCAGCCCCAGCATTTT. Its translation: CASSSTGGLSQPQHF.